The rows below give T cell receptor beta chains drawn from one sample of a study of CD8+CD57+ T cells in acquired aplastic anemia. TCRdb re-analysed the reads in MiXCR, keeping a single row per CDR3 protein. This table holds approximately 200,000 distinct CDR3 sequences, around 60% found once. Sequences were obtained from sorted CD4+, CD8+, or CD8+CD57+ T cells (not recorded which) from PBMCs. All receptors come from a human donor in good health. Both conserved end residues are trimmed from each CDR3. The listing skips clone size in some rows; elsewhere it reads once, few, many or a size class.

v_gene	abundance	CDR3aa
TRBV9	many	ASSESGDDNEQF
TRBV5-4	NA	ASSYGRTYEQY
TRBV5-6	NA	ASSQGGVNGYA
TRBV20-1	NA	SASGAGVRTYEQY
TRBV19	many	ASSIQIYSDQPQH
TRBV2	NA	DSTGQGDKETQY
TRBV7-9	NA	ASSFWGHAF
TRBV5-8	many	ASSWGGSYEQY
TRBV28	NA	ASSLSLADEAF
TRBV20-1	NA	SASSPGGYTEAF
TRBV2	NA	ASSDRGPETQY
TRBV20-1	NA	SARAELKQF
TRBV20-1	NA	SASDGRAHEQF
TRBV6-5	few	ASKVPGLPGTGELF